This TCR beta chain was observed in a study of breast tumors, draining lymph nodes, adjacent tissues. Regarding the study as a whole: Compared with basal-like, luminal-like tumors shared significantly more repertoire with nontumor tissue. Data only fit, rather than demonstrated, lymph node origin of most tumor T cells. Tumor repertoires ranked between lymph nodes and nontumor tissue in diversity, with V and J gene preferences.

TCRdb passed the multiplex PCR reads through MiXCR, listing each CDR3 protein once. The top ten hold 4% to 4.5% of the sample, which has 200,000 or so distinct CDR3 sequences, around 29% seen once. The CDR3 spans 17 residues. Per the germline V gene, CDR1 is SGDLS and CDR2 is YYNGEE. Breast cancer patients provided tissue from their axillary draining lymph nodes. A word on this clonotype: Its specificity is unknown. At one end, the junction sequence differs from germline, possibly due to a read error.

This chain uses TRBV9 with TRBJ1-1; the match to TRBD1 covers 10 bases. The TCR originated in a female donor with breast cancer. Some clones in this sample may be carry-over from other donors' samples. The specimen sequenced was axillary lymph node tissue. The CDR3 sequence is CASSVVGTGEMNAEAFF. In DNA form, the CDR3 reads TGTGCCAGCAGCGTAGTAGGGACAGGGGAAATGAACGCTGAAGCTTTCTTT. Complete variable domain (other parts from reference TRBV9 and TRBJ1-1): DSGVTQTPKHLITATGQRVTLRCSPRSGDLSVYWYQQSLDQGLQFLIQYYNGEERAKGNILERFSAQQFPDLHSELNLSSLELGDSALYFCASSVVGTGEMNAEAFFGQGTRLTVV.